Listed below are T cell receptor beta chains from one sample, sequenced in a study of blood T cells in healthy people across ages. TCRdb passed the 5' RACE reads through MiXCR, listing each CDR3 protein once. The sample lists roughly 720,000 distinct CDR3 sequences, roughly 50% seen once, with 40% to 50% in the top ten. The sequenced sample consisted of blood. Receptors originate from an elderly man in good health. Each CDR3 is given with its conserved first and last residue. Fields, in order: J gene, clone size, V gene, D gene, CDR3 DNA, CDR3 protein. D genes are given only for firm matches. Only some rows state a clone size, as once, few, many or a class for expanded clones.

j_gene: TRBJ2-7; abundance: few; v_gene: TRBV5-5; d_gene: NA; CDR3nt: TGTGCCAGCAGCTTGGGGGCGTGGTACGAGCAGTACTTC; CDR3aa: CASSLGAWYEQYF
j_gene: TRBJ2-3; abundance: NA; v_gene: TRBV20-1; d_gene: NA; CDR3nt: TGCAGTGCTCGCGCGGCTAGCCTTAGTTCGGATACGCAGTATTTT; CDR3aa: CSARAASLSSDTQYF
j_gene: TRBJ2-5; abundance: few; v_gene: TRBV7-9; d_gene: NA; CDR3nt: TGTGCCAGCAGCTCTTGGGTACAAGAGACCCAGTACTTC; CDR3aa: CASSSWVQETQYF
j_gene: TRBJ1-2; abundance: few; v_gene: TRBV5-8; d_gene: TRBD1; CDR3nt: TGTGCCAGCAGCTTGGGCGGGACAGACCACTATGGCTACACCTTC; CDR3aa: CASSLGGTDHYGYTF
j_gene: TRBJ2-1; abundance: NA; v_gene: TRBV4-2; d_gene: NA; CDR3nt: TGTGCCAGCAGCCAGACTAGGACTACGCCCTACAATGAGCAGTTCTTC; CDR3aa: CASSQTRTTPYNEQFF
j_gene: TRBJ2-5; abundance: NA; v_gene: TRBV12-3/TRBV12-4; d_gene: TRBD2; CDR3nt: TGTGCCAGCAACGGCGGGACTAGTTTTAATGAGCAGTACTTC; CDR3aa: CASNGGTSFNEQYF
j_gene: TRBJ2-5; abundance: NA; v_gene: TRBV24-1; d_gene: TRBD1; CDR3nt: TGTGCCACCAGTGGTCCCGACAGGGGTGGGGAGACCCAGTACTTC; CDR3aa: CATSGPDRGGETQYF
j_gene: TRBJ2-3; abundance: NA; v_gene: TRBV27; d_gene: TRBD1; CDR3nt: TGTGCCAGCAGAGGGACAGGGGGCGCGAGATACGCGTATTTT; CDR3aa: CASRGTGGARYAYF
j_gene: TRBJ2-1; abundance: NA; v_gene: TRBV5-1; d_gene: NA; CDR3nt: TGCGCCAGCAGCTATGGCGGAAACAATGAGCAGTTCTTC; CDR3aa: CASSYGGNNEQFF
j_gene: TRBJ2-3; abundance: NA; v_gene: TRBV20-1; d_gene: TRBD2; CDR3nt: TGCAGTGCTAGAGAGGGTAGCGGGAACAGATACGCGTATTTT; CDR3aa: CSAREGSGNRYAYF
j_gene: TRBJ1-4; abundance: NA; v_gene: TRBV5-1; d_gene: TRBD1; CDR3nt: TGCGCCAGCAGCGAGTGGACAGGGCTTAATGAAAAACTGTTTTTT; CDR3aa: CASSEWTGLNEKLFF
j_gene: TRBJ1-2; abundance: once; v_gene: TRBV20-1; d_gene: NA; CDR3nt: TGCAGTGCTAGGGCCGGTAAGGGGCCCACCACCTTC; CDR3aa: CSARAGKGPTTF
j_gene: TRBJ2-1; abundance: few; v_gene: TRBV20-1; d_gene: NA; CDR3nt: TGCAGTGCTGCGGCAGAAACCTACAATGAGCAGTTCTTC; CDR3aa: CSAAAETYNEQFF
j_gene: TRBJ2-7; abundance: once; v_gene: TRBV20-1; d_gene: NA; CDR3nt: TGCAGTGCTAGAGACCTACAGCTAGGGATTCACGAGCAGTACTTC; CDR3aa: CSARDLQLGIHEQYF
j_gene: TRBJ2-6; abundance: few; v_gene: TRBV5-1; d_gene: TRBD1; CDR3nt: TGCGCCAGCAGCTTCGGGACAGCCTCTTCTGGGGCCAACGTCCTGACTTTC; CDR3aa: CASSFGTASSGANVLTF
j_gene: TRBJ1-2; abundance: NA; v_gene: TRBV7-2; d_gene: NA; CDR3nt: TGTGCCAGCAGCTTAGCGCTTAGTCAGGGAAGGAATGGCTACACCTTC; CDR3aa: CASSLALSQGRNGYTF
j_gene: TRBJ2-4; abundance: NA; v_gene: TRBV5-6; d_gene: NA; CDR3nt: TGTGCCAGCAGCTTGGCAGGTAGCGGATTAGCCAAAAACATTCAGTACTTC; CDR3aa: CASSLAGSGLAKNIQYF
j_gene: TRBJ2-1; abundance: few; v_gene: TRBV12-3/TRBV12-4; d_gene: NA; CDR3nt: TGTGCCAGCAGACGAACGGGGAGGCGGGATTCCTACAATGAGCAGTTCTTC; CDR3aa: CASRRTGRRDSYNEQFF
j_gene: TRBJ2-5; abundance: few; v_gene: TRBV20-1; d_gene: NA; CDR3nt: TGCAGTGCTCCCGTCCCACCCGGGCAAGAGACCCAGTACTTC; CDR3aa: CSAPVPPGQETQYF
j_gene: TRBJ2-1; abundance: NA; v_gene: TRBV12-3/TRBV12-4; d_gene: NA; CDR3nt: TGTGCCAGCAGTTGGGACGACCGGGGTCAGTTCTTC; CDR3aa: CASSWDDRGQFF
j_gene: TRBJ2-3; abundance: NA; v_gene: TRBV3-1; d_gene: NA; CDR3nt: TGTGCCAGCAGCCAAGACGGCGCGGACAGATACGCGTATTTT; CDR3aa: CASSQDGADRYAYF
j_gene: TRBJ2-1; abundance: NA; v_gene: TRBV3-1; d_gene: TRBD1; CDR3nt: TGTGCCAGCAGCCCTCAGGACAGGGGGCAGGATGAGCAGTTCTTC; CDR3aa: CASSPQDRGQDEQFF